Following are 11 T cell receptor beta chains from one sample sequenced in a study of CD8 T cells in ankylosing spondylitis. Each CDR3 protein gets one entry after TCRdb re-called the 5' RACE reads with MiXCR. The table has about 360,000 distinct CDR3 sequences, 20% to 25% seen once. Sequencing used blood, either unsorted or a sorted T cell fraction (not recorded which). The source of these receptors is a male donor with ankylosing spondylitis or in good health (not recorded which).

This clonotype has a count of ten or more. The chain carries TRBV29-1 and TRBJ2-1; TRBD1 matches at 10 bases. CDR3 length equals 17 residues. Germline-derived CDR1 and CDR2 are SQVTM and ANQGSEA. The trim removed 4 bases at V and 0 bases at J, leaving 9 bases unmatched. Written as DNA, the CDR3 is TGCAGCGTTGCCGGGACAGGGGAGGGCAGCTCCTACAATGAGCAGTTCTTC. This sequence encodes CSVAGTGEGSSYNEQFF.

In its sample, this clonotype was seen many times. This sequence joins TRBV12-3 or TRBV12-4 and TRBJ1-1, with TRBD1 as a possible D gene (5 bases). Trimming removed 1 base at V and 1 base at J, with 16 bases between. The CDR3 totals 17 residues. The DNA of the CDR3 is TGTGCCAGCAGTTTAGTCGCTGGACAAGACCGGAACACTGAAGCTTTCTTT. Protein sequence: CASSLVAGQDRNTEAFF.

This chain joins TRBV12-3 or TRBV12-4 and TRBJ2-2; 10 bases agree with TRBD1. The length of the CDR3 is 16 residues. After removal of 0 bases from V and 4 bases from J, the junction contained 2 bases not matched to a gene. The CDR3 DNA is TGTGCCAGCAGTTTAGCTGGACAGGGGGGCACCGGGGAGCTGTTTTTT. Its protein product is CASSLAGQGGTGELFF.

This chain uses TRBV5-1 with TRBJ2-7, with a possible D match to TRBD2 (6 bases). Germline CDR1 is SGHRS and CDR2 is YFSETQ. This CDR3 has 15 amino acids. V lost 4 bases, J lost 3 bases, and 17 bases lay in between. The CDR3 DNA sequence: TGCGCCAGCAGCCCCGGGACGGGGGTATTCTACGAGCAGTACTTC. Its protein is CASSPGTGVFYEQYF.

The chain joins TRBV6-5 to TRBJ2-1, with D perhaps TRBD1 (5 bases). V was shortened by 0 bases and J by 10 bases, with 13 bases between the two germline ends. Looked up from germline, CDR1 is MNHEY and CDR2 is SVGAGI. CDR3 length: 14 residues. The CDR3 protein is CASSYSKGAREQFF. The CDR3 coding sequence is TGTGCCAGCAGTTACTCGAAAGGGGCACGGGAGCAGTTCTTC.

In the case of this clonotype: One junction end does not reproduce the germline sequence, and a read error may be involved. The V gene is TRBV20-1, the J gene TRBJ1-1; D not resolved. There are 9 residues in the CDR3. From germline, CDR1 is DFQATT and CDR2 SNEGSKA (reference sequence). This chain's CDR3 is CSANSEAFF. The CDR3 DNA reads TGCAGTGCGAACTCTGAAGCTTTCTTT.

This chain connects TRBV15 to TRBJ2-6; D is possibly TRBD2 (6 bases). The V end was cut by 5 bases, the J end by 1 base, with 12 bases between. The germline gives CDR1 LNHNV, CDR2 YYDKDF (reference sequence). This CDR3 region has 16 residues. CDR3: CATSLGGLSGANVLTF. CDR3 nucleotides: TGTGCCACCAGCCTGGGGGGATTATCTGGGGCCAACGTCCTGACTTTC.

The chain employs TRBV9 and TRBJ2-2; 12 bases agree with TRBD2. Per the germline V gene, CDR1 is SGDLS and CDR2 is YYNGEE. This CDR3 comprises 19 residues. J gave up 6 bases and V 5 bases, and 17 bases lay outside the gene matches. This chain's CDR3 is CASSTPGRLAGGLSGELFF. The CDR3 coding sequence is TGTGCCAGCAGTACCCCTGGCCGGCTAGCGGGGGGGCTCTCCGGGGAGCTGTTTTTT.

This clonotype turned up a few times. This rearrangement joins TRBV11-2 to TRBJ1-1; D call uncertain. Germline V gene lookup returns CDR1 SGHAT and CDR2 FQNNGV. Trimming cost V 5 bases and J 0 bases, with 7 bases left between them. The CDR3 sequence is 13 residues long. In DNA form, the CDR3 reads TGTGCCAGCAGCCCCTCCGTGAACACTGAAGCTTTCTTT. It encodes CASSPSVNTEAFF.

The chain employs TRBV10-3 and TRBJ2-7, with a possible D match to TRBD1 (6 bases). Germline V CDR1 and CDR2: ENHRY, SYGVKD. The CDR3 totals 12 residues. Trimming cost V 11 bases and J 5 bases, with 16 bases left between them. CDR3 sequence reads: CASYNRAHEQYF. CDR3 nucleotides: TGTGCCTCCTACAACAGGGCCCACGAGCAGTACTTC.

Only a few counts were recorded for this clonotype. The V gene is TRBV27, the J gene TRBJ2-7; D is undetermined. The V gene lost 0 bases and the J gene lost 3 bases, with 12 bases spanning the gap. The CDR3 is 15 residues long. CDR1 and CDR2 from the germline V gene are MNHEY and SMNVEV (reference sequence). In DNA, the CDR3 is TGTGCCAGCAGTTTATCCCGGCCCTCCCTCTACGAGCAGTACTTC. Translating gives CASSLSRPSLYEQYF.